These 2 T cell receptor beta chains were sequenced from one sample in a study of T-cell memory formation after mild COVID-19. TCRdb re-called the 5' RACE reads with MiXCR, one entry per CDR3 protein. The sample shows tens of thousands of distinct CDR3 sequences, 13% of them seen only once. Sequenced material: PBMCs or a T cell subset sorted from them (not recorded which). These receptors originate from an adult woman who had mild COVID-19 (a few samples of this study predate the infection). Cell type and time point are not known.

This clonotype appeared many times. The chain combines TRBV5-1 with TRBJ1-1, with D unresolved. Deletions cut 5 bases from V and 3 bases from J, with 11 bases between. The CDR3 contains 13 residues. Germline V lookup: CDR1 SGHRS, CDR2 YFSETQ. The CDR3 reads CASRFGGYTEAFF. CDR3 nucleotides: TGCGCCAGCAGGTTCGGCGGGTACACTGAAGCTTTCTTT.

This clonotype was seen only a few times. This chain joins TRBV10-2 and TRBJ2-1; TRBD2 matches 8 bases. J was trimmed by 8 bases and V by 11 bases; bases with no gene match: 14. Germline CDR1 is WSHSY and CDR2 is SAAADI. The CDR3 covers 14 residues. As DNA, the CDR3 is TGCGCCTCCGGCCGGGAGCTAGCGGGCGATGAGCAGTTCTTC. Protein sequence: CASGRELAGDEQFF.